In this sample, the clone carrying this T cell receptor beta chain turned up once. This sample is drawn from a study of blood T cell repertoires in COVID-19. Study-wide context: Sites in the United States, Italy and Spain provided acute and convalescent COVID-19 samples.

Between the trimmed V and J ends, which lost 4 bases and 2 bases, there was a span of 24 bases. CDR3 size: 19 residues. Germline values: CDR1 SEHNR, CDR2 FQNEAQ (reference sequence). Profiling relied on immunoSEQ multiplex PCR, and the TCRdb table lists in-frame clones only, not all of them. The table records about 81,000 clones, around nine tenths of them present only once. The genes are TRBV7-9 and TRBJ1-3; possible D gene TRBD1, 5 bases. This receptor was identified in a woman older than 75 with acute or convalescent COVID-19. What was sequenced was peripheral blood. CDR3 region: CASSSWGGSAREAGNTIYF. Here the CDR3 DNA reads TGTGCCAGCAGCTCTTGGGGGGGGAGCGCCCGAGAAGCTGGAAACACCATATATTTT.